The source of this T cell receptor beta chain is a study of spatial heterogeneity in lung cancer. Study-wide background: Tumor-region counts of TCR transcripts tracked strongly with a T cell module score from matched bulk RNA-seq. General study findings and limits: How many expanded intratumoral alpha and beta TCRs were present tracked the tumor mutation count, which was a count of nonsynonymous mutations.

The CDR3 consists of 14 residues. Trimming left V 5 bases short and J 5 bases short, with 15 bases between. Looked up from germline, CDR1 is SEHNR and CDR2 is FQNEAQ (reference sequence). Time point denoted: sample taken at primary tumor resection. Sequencing of whole RNA from tumor, nontumor lung or frozen PBMC involved no sorting. MiXCR, run by TCRdb on the 5' RACE reads, gives a single entry per CDR3 protein. The sample records 1,500 to 2,000 distinct CDR3 sequences, roughly 5.2% being singletons. This clonotype has a count of ten or more. What it binds is not known. This material consisted of lung tumor tissue, taken at surgery. The chain recombines TRBV7-9 with TRBJ2-5; no definite D call. The sequence derives from a male donor with early-stage non-small cell lung cancer. The CDR3 DNA follows: TGTGCCAGCAGCCGTCCGATGAGCGCGGAGACCCAGTACTTC. This gives the protein CASSRPMSAETQYF.